The entry that follows covers one T cell receptor beta chain sequence. The data originate from a study of blood T cell repertoires in COVID-19. Study-level background: The United States, Italy and Spain were the sources of the acute and convalescent COVID-19 samples.

Study processing details: Amplifying reference gene primers gave estimates of nucleated cell counts. Measured with immunoSEQ multiplex PCR; TCRdb has only the in-frame clones, and not every one. Clone size and V and J calls were adopted from that table, with D and trimming inferred from the DNA. The data show roughly 190,000 clones, with roughly four fifths seen just once and about an eighth held by the top ten. This CDR3 comprises 16 residues. Trimming cost V 5 bases and J 0 bases, with 17 bases left between them. Germline V gives CDR1 SGHVS, CDR2 FQNEAQ. The receptor comes from a man aged 40-49 years who had recovered from COVID-19. J is TRBJ2-7 and V is TRBV7-8; perhaps TRBD1 as D (5 bases). The material sequenced was PBMCs or T cells enriched from blood (not recorded which). The CDR3 is CASSPLGHPGSYEQYF. The CDR3 region has the DNA TGTGCCAGCAGCCCCCTAGGACATCCGGGCTCCTACGAGCAGTACTTC.